This T cell receptor (beta chain) appears in the sequencing data of a study of cytomegalovirus exposure and HLA in healthy donors. Both 60 Vbeta primers and 13 Jbeta primers went into the PCR. Clones were sequenced by immunoSEQ multiplex PCR, and TCRdb holds only the in-frame ones, with some missing. The table lists around 220,000 clones, 60% to 85% of them singletons, with less than 20% in the top ten. The CDR3 spans 15 residues. V gave up 3 bases and J gave up 3 bases, with 13 bases separating them. The V gene's germline CDR1 is SEHNR and CDR2 FQNEAQ (reference sequence). Sequencing used PBMCs. The sequence was collected from a man aged 35 to 55 in good health and CMV-seronegative. The V call is TRBV7-9, the J call TRBJ2-3; D is perhaps TRBD2 (6 bases). The CDR3 DNA reads as TGTGCCAGCAGCTTTGCGGGACTTACAACAGATACGCAGTATTTT. This translates into CASSFAGLTTDTQYF.